The T cell receptor (beta chain) under discussion was sequenced for a study of T-cell memory formation after mild COVID-19. For this clonotype: Its antigen remains unknown.

Each CDR3 protein gets one entry after TCRdb re-called the 5' RACE reads with MiXCR. The data hold about 560,000 distinct CDR3 sequences, with roughly 18% observed a single time. Germline V gene data show CDR1 as MNHEY and CDR2 as SVGEGT. This CDR3 is 14 amino acids long. V was trimmed by 2 bases and J by 2 bases, leaving 10 bases between them. Regarding the study as a whole: Unconfirmed was the SARS-CoV-2 specificity of second-wave clones that peaked on day 37.

The specimen was PBMCs or a T cell subset sorted from them (not recorded which). This chain connects TRBV6-2 or TRBV6-3 to TRBJ2-7; D is ambiguous. The receptor comes from an adult woman who had mild COVID-19 (a few samples of this study predate the infection). Cell type and time point are not known. The chain's CDR3 is CASSYAGLTYEQYF. CDR3 DNA sequence: TGTGCCAGCAGTTACGCCGGGCTGACCTACGAGCAGTACTTC.